The present T cell receptor beta chain was sequenced within a study of shared clonotypes between healthy human individuals. The material for each subset, its genomic DNA, was split evenly across several immunoSEQ plates. Produced via immunoSEQ multiplex PCR; TCRdb's table is partial and in-frame only. The sample lists fewer than 700,000 clones, 85% to 95% occurring once. From germline, CDR1 is MGHRA and CDR2 YSYEKL. V shed 0 bases, J shed 8 bases, and the junction held 12 bases outside the gene matches. The CDR3 is 18 amino acids. This clone was recorded only once. Antigen unknown. The naive CD8 fraction comprised CD45RO-negative cells positively selected for CCR7 and excluded terminally differentiated effector memory CD45RA+ cells. Broader study findings: About 5% of naive CD4 clonotypes were shared across a handful of donors. Rarefaction showed sorted-subset sequencing was incomplete despite large depth.

The material sequenced was naive CD8+ T cells sorted from blood. J is TRBJ2-1 and V is TRBV4-1, with TRBD2 matching 11 bases. The receptor's source is a woman aged 25 to 45 in good health. The CDR3 DNA reads TGCGCCAGCAGCCAAGACCCTATCCTAGCGGGAGGTGGGGATGAGCAGTTCTTC. Translation: CASSQDPILAGGGDEQFF.